This is a list of T cell receptor beta chains from one sample in a study of cytomegalovirus exposure and HLA in healthy donors. Libraries were prepared by immunoSEQ multiplex PCR; TCRdb keeps only in-frame clonotypes and omits some of them. The data hold 91,000 or so clones, with approximately 76% observed a single time. Sequencing used PBMCs. The receptors here all came from a man in his thirties or forties in good health and CMV-seropositive. CDR3s include the opening cysteine and the closing phenylalanine or tryptophan. The D gene is left open where the match is weak. Not all rows give a size; the values are once, few, many and, for expanded clones, a class.

J gene: TRBJ1-1; clone size: -; D gene: -; V gene: TRBV5-8; CDR3 protein: CASSRIRTANTEAFF; CDR3 DNA: TGTGCCAGCAGCCGGATCCGGACAGCGAACACTGAAGCTTTCTTT
J gene: TRBJ2-1; clone size: few; D gene: -; V gene: TRBV9; CDR3 protein: CASSPHYNEQFF; CDR3 DNA: TGTGCCAGCAGCCCCCACTACAATGAGCAGTTCTTC
J gene: TRBJ1-1; clone size: -; D gene: TRBD1; V gene: TRBV7-9; CDR3 protein: CSSSLRGQEAFF; CDR3 DNA: TGTTCCAGCAGCTTAAGGGGACAGGAAGCTTTCTTT
J gene: TRBJ1-1; clone size: -; D gene: -; V gene: TRBV18; CDR3 protein: CASSPPRRGNTEAFF; CDR3 DNA: TGTGCCAGCTCACCACCGAGAAGGGGGAACACTGAAGCTTTCTTT
J gene: TRBJ1-4; clone size: once; D gene: -; V gene: TRBV28; CDR3 protein: CASWEGRGEKLFF; CDR3 DNA: TGTGCCAGCTGGGAGGGGAGAGGTGAAAAACTGTTTTTT
J gene: TRBJ2-2; clone size: few; D gene: TRBD1; V gene: TRBV7-2; CDR3 protein: CASSRDRGDTGELFF; CDR3 DNA: TGTGCCAGCAGCCGGGACAGGGGGGACACCGGGGAGCTGTTTTTT
J gene: TRBJ1-1; clone size: -; D gene: TRBD1; V gene: TRBV5-1; CDR3 protein: CASTVGGGSEAFF; CDR3 DNA: TGCGCCAGCACCGTAGGAGGGGGCTCTGAAGCTTTCTTT
J gene: TRBJ2-3; clone size: -; D gene: -; V gene: TRBV7-3; CDR3 protein: CASSTRQRDTQYF; CDR3 DNA: TGTGCCAGCAGCACGCGACAGAGAGATACGCAGTATTTT
J gene: TRBJ2-5; clone size: few; D gene: TRBD2; V gene: TRBV5-4; CDR3 protein: CASGRAEGNQETQYF; CDR3 DNA: TGTGCCAGCGGGAGGGCAGAGGGTAATCAAGAGACCCAGTACTTC
J gene: TRBJ1-4; clone size: -; D gene: -; V gene: TRBV4-3; CDR3 protein: CASCHELGSVLFF; CDR3 DNA: TGCGCCAGCTGCCACGAGCTCGGTTCCGTCCTGTTTTTT
J gene: TRBJ2-2; clone size: -; D gene: TRBD1; V gene: TRBV7-9; CDR3 protein: CASSQTPGQGTDTGELFF; CDR3 DNA: TGTGCCAGCAGCCAAACTCCGGGACAGGGGACGGACACCGGGGAGCTGTTTTTT
J gene: TRBJ1-2; clone size: -; D gene: -; V gene: TRBV9; CDR3 protein: CASERAYYGYTF; CDR3 DNA: TGTGCCAGCGAGAGGGCGTACTATGGCTACACCTTC
J gene: TRBJ1-2; clone size: -; D gene: TRBD1; V gene: TRBV9; CDR3 protein: CASSASLRDREEGGYTF; CDR3 DNA: TGTGCCAGCAGCGCCTCACTCCGGGACAGGGAGGAGGGTGGCTACACCTTC
J gene: TRBJ1-1; clone size: -; D gene: -; V gene: TRBV4-3; CDR3 protein: CASSREPRDTEAFF; CDR3 DNA: TGCGCCAGCAGCCGAGAGCCCCGGGACACTGAAGCTTTCTTT
J gene: TRBJ1-5; clone size: -; D gene: -; V gene: TRBV7-9; CDR3 protein: CASSLGGQPQHF; CDR3 DNA: TGTGCCAGCAGCTTAGGCGGTCAGCCCCAGCATTTT
J gene: TRBJ2-7; clone size: -; D gene: TRBD1; V gene: TRBV4-1; CDR3 protein: CASSLLPGQNSYEQYF; CDR3 DNA: TGCGCCAGCAGCCTGCTTCCGGGACAGAACTCCTACGAGCAGTACTTC
J gene: TRBJ1-1; clone size: -; D gene: -; V gene: TRBV12-5; CDR3 protein: CASAPQALNTEAFF; CDR3 DNA: TGTGCTAGTGCCCCACAGGCCCTGAACACTGAAGCTTTCTTT
J gene: TRBJ2-7; clone size: few; D gene: -; V gene: TRBV7-9; CDR3 protein: CASRAPQGGEQYF; CDR3 DNA: TGTGCCAGCAGAGCTCCACAGGGCGGCGAGCAGTACTTC
J gene: TRBJ1-1; clone size: -; D gene: -; V gene: TRBV6-5; CDR3 protein: CASSSPGGPNTEAFF; CDR3 DNA: TGTGCCAGCAGTTCCCCAGGTGGCCCAAACACTGAAGCTTTCTTT
J gene: TRBJ1-4; clone size: -; D gene: TRBD1; V gene: TRBV30; CDR3 protein: CAWSVIPGRGAKLFF; CDR3 DNA: TGTGCCTGGAGTGTAATTCCCGGCAGGGGGGCAAAACTGTTTTTT
J gene: TRBJ1-6; clone size: -; D gene: -; V gene: TRBV18; CDR3 protein: CASSPAGNNSPLHF; CDR3 DNA: TGTGCCAGCTCACCGGCAGGGAACAATTCACCCCTCCACTTT
J gene: TRBJ1-5; clone size: -; D gene: -; V gene: TRBV5-6; CDR3 protein: CASSLGPGGSNQPQHF; CDR3 DNA: TGTGCCAGCAGCTTGGGCCCCGGCGGCAGCAATCAGCCCCAGCATTTT
J gene: TRBJ1-6; clone size: -; D gene: -; V gene: TRBV10-3; CDR3 protein: CAIRRQALSPLHF; CDR3 DNA: TGTGCCATCAGGAGACAGGCCCTTTCACCCCTCCACTTT
J gene: TRBJ2-4; clone size: few; D gene: -; V gene: TRBV29-1; CDR3 protein: CSVEDRLKNIQYF; CDR3 DNA: TGCAGCGTTGAAGATCGACTCAAAAACATTCAGTACTTC
J gene: TRBJ2-2; clone size: -; D gene: -; V gene: TRBV27; CDR3 protein: CASSWAGTSNTGELFF; CDR3 DNA: TGTGCCAGCAGTTGGGCAGGCACCTCGAACACCGGGGAGCTGTTTTTT
J gene: TRBJ1-1; clone size: -; D gene: -; V gene: TRBV5-1; CDR3 protein: CASSLGGGRTEAFF; CDR3 DNA: TGCGCCAGCAGCTTGGGGGGAGGCAGAACTGAAGCTTTCTTT